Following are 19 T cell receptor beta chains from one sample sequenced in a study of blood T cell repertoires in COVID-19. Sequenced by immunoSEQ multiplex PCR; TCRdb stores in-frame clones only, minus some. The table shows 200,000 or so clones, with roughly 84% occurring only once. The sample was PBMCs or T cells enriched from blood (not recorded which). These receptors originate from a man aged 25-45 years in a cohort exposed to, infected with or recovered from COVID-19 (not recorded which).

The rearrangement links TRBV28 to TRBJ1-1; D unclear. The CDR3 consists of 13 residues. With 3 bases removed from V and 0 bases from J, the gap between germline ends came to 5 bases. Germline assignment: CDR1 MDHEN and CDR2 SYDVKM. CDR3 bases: TGTGCCAGCAGTTTCGGGATGAACACTGAAGCTTTCTTT. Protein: CASSFGMNTEAFF.

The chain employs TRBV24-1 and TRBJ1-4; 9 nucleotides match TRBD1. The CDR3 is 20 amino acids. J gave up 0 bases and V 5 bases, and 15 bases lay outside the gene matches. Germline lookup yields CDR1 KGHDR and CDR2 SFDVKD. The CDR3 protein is CATSGSTGQGRSATNEKLFF. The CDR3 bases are TGTGCCACCAGTGGCTCCACGGGACAGGGTAGAAGTGCAACTAATGAAAAACTGTTTTTT.

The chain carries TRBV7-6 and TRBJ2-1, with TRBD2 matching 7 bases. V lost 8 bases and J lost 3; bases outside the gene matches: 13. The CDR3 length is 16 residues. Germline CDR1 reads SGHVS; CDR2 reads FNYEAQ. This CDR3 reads CASRLWGGSVYNEQFF. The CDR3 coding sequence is TGTGCCAGCCGGCTGTGGGGCGGGAGTGTCTACAATGAGCAGTTCTTC.

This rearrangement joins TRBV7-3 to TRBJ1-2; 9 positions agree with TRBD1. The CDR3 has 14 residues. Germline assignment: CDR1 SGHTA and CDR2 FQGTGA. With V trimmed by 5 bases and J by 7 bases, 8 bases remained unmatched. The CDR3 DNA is TGTGCCAGCAGCCCGGCTGGACAGGGGTCTGGCTACACCTTC. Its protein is CASSPAGQGSGYTF.

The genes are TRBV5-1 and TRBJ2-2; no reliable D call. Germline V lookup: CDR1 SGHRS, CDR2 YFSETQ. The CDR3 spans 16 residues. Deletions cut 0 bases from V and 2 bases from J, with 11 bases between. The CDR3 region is CASSLGRIVNTGELFF. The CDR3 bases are TGCGCCAGCAGCTTGGGGCGGATCGTCAACACCGGGGAGCTGTTTTTT. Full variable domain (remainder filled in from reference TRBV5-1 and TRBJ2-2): KAGVTQTPRYLIKTRGQQVTLSCSPISGHRSVSWYQQTPGQGLQFLFEYFSETQRNKGNFPGRFSGRQFSNSRSEMNVSTLELGDSALYLCASSLGRIVNTGELFFGEGSRLTVL.

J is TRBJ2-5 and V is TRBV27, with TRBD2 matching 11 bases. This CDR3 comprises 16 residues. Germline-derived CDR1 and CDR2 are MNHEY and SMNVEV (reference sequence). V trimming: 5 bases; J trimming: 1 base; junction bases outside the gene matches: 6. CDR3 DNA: TGTGCCAGCAGTCCAGCTAGCGGGAGGTCCCAAGAGACCCAGTACTTC. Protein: CASSPASGRSQETQYF.

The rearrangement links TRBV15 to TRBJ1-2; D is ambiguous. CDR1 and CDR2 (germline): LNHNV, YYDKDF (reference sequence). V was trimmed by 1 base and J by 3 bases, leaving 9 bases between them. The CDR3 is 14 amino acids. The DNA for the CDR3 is TGTGCCACCAGCAGAGGAGGTTCCGACTATGGCTACACCTTC. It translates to CATSRGGSDYGYTF. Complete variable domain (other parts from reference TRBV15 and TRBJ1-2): DAMVIQNPRYQVTQFGKPVTLSCSQTLNHNVMYWYQQKSSQAPKLLFHYYDKDFNNEADTPDNFQSRRPNTSFCFLDIRSPGLGDTAMYLCATSRGGSDYGYTFGSGTRLTVV.

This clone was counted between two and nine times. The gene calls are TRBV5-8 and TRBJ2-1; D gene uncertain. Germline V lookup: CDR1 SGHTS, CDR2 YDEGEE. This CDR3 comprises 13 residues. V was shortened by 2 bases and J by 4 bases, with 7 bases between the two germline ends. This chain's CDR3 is CASSFGGYNEQFF. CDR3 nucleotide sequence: TGTGCCAGCAGCTTCGGTGGTTACAATGAGCAGTTCTTC.

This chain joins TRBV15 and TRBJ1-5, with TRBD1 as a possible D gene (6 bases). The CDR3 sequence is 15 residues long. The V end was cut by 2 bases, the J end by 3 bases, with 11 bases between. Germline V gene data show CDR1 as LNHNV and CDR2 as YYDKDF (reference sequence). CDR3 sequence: CATSRPDSYNQPQHF. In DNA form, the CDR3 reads TGTGCCACCAGCAGACCGGACAGCTACAATCAGCCCCAGCATTTT.

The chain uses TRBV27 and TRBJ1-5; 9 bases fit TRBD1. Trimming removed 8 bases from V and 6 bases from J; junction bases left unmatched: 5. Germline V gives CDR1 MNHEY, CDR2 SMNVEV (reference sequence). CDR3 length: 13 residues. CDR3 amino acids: CASGTGRGQPQHF. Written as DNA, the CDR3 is TGTGCCAGCGGGACAGGGAGGGGTCAGCCCCAGCATTTT.

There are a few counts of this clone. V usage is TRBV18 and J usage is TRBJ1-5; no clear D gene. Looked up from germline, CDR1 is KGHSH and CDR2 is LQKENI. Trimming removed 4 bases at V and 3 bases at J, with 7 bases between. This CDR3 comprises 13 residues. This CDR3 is CASSLEFNQPQHF. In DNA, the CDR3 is TGTGCCAGCTCACTAGAATTCAATCAGCCCCAGCATTTT.

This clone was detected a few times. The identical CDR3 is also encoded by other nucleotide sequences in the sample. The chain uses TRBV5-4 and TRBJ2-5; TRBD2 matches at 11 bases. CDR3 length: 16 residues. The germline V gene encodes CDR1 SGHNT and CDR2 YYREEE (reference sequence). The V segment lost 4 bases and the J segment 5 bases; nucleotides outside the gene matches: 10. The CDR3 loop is CASSPGLAGGMETQYF. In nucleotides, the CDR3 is TGTGCCAGCAGCCCCGGGCTAGCGGGAGGTATGGAGACCCAGTACTTC.

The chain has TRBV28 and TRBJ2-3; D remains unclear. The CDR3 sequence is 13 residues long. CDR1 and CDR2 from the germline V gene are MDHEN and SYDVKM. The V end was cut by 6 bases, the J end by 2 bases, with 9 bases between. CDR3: CASRNRTTDTQYF. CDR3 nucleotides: TGTGCCAGCAGGAACAGAACCACAGATACGCAGTATTTT.

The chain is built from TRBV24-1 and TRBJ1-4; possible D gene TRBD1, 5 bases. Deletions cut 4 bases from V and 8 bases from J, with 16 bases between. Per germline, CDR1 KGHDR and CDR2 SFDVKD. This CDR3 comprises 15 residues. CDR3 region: CATSDSGLPGEKLFF. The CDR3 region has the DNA TGTGCCACCAGTGACTCGGGACTGCCAGGAGAAAAACTGTTTTTT.

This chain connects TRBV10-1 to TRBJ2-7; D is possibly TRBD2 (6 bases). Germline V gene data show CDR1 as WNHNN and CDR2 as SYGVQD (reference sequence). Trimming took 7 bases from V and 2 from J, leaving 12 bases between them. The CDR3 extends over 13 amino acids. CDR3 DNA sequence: TGCGCCAGCACTGTTAGCGGTACCTACGAGCAGTACTTC. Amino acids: CASTVSGTYEQYF.

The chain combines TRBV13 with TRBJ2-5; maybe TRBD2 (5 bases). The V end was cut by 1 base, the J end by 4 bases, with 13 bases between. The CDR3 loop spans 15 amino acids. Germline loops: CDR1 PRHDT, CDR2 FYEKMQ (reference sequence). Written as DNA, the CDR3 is TGTGCCAGCAGCTTAGAGGGAGTTATGTTAGAGACCCAGTACTTC. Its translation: CASSLEGVMLETQYF. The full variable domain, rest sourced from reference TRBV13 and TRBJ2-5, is AAGVIQSPRHLIKEKRETATLKCYPIPRHDTVYWYQQGPGQDPQFLISFYEKMQSDKGSIPDRFSAQQFSDYHSELNMSSLELGDSALYFCASSLEGVMLETQYFGPGTRLLVL.

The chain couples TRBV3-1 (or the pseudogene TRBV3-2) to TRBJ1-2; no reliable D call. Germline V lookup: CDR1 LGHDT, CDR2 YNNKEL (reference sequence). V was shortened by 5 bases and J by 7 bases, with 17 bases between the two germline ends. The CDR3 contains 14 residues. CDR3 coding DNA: TGTGCCAGCAGCTATAGGGAGGGTGGTAGTGGCTACACCTTC. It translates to CASSYREGGSGYTF.

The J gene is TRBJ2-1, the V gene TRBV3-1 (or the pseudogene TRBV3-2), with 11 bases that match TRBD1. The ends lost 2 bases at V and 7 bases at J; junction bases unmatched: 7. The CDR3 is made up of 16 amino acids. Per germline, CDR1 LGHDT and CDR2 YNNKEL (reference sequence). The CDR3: CASSQPGQGARNEQFF. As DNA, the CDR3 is TGTGCCAGCAGCCAACCAGGACAGGGGGCGCGGAATGAGCAGTTCTTC.

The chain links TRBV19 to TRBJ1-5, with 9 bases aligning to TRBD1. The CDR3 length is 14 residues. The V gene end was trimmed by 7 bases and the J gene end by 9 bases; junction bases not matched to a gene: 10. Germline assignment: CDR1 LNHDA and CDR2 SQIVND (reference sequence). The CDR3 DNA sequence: TGTGCCAGTACCCTAACAGGGGGCGTCGGGCCCCAGCATTTT. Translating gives CASTLTGGVGPQHF.